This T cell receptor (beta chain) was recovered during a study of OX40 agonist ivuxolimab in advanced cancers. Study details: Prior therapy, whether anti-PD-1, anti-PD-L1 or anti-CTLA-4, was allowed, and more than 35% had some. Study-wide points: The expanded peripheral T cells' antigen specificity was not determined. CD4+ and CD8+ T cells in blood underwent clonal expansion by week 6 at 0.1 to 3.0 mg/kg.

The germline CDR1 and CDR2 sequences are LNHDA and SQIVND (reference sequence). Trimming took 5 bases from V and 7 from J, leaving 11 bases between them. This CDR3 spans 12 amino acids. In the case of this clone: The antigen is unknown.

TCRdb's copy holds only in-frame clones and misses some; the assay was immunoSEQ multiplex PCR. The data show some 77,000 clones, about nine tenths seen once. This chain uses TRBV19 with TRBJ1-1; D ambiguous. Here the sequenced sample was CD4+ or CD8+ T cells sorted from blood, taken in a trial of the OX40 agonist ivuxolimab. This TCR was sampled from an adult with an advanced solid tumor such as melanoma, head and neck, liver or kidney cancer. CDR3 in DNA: TGTGCCAGTAGTTTCTTGGCGGGTGAAGCTTTCTTT. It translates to CASSFLAGEAFF.